This T cell receptor beta chain emerged from a study of blood T cells in healthy people across ages. Findings and limits, study-wide: Percentage of naive T cells showed a strong correlation with TCR beta diversity. Across the age range, TCR beta diversity per million T cells fell in a roughly linear way.

The CDR3 has 15 amino acids. Germline V gives CDR1 LGHDT, CDR2 YNNKEL (reference sequence). As for this clonotype: Its antigen is as yet unknown.

Primers used in a second PCR of about 6 to 11 cycles were a sample-barcoded 5' primer and a J-beta primer mix. Each cDNA molecule was tagged by a template-switch adaptor that had 12 random nucleotides. TCRdb re-derived calls from the 5' RACE reads in MiXCR, one entry per CDR3 protein. The sample contains over a million distinct CDR3 sequences, 40% to 45% of which appear only once. Sequencing was done on a sample of blood. The sequence was obtained from a woman aged 60-75 years in good health. The chain has TRBV3-1 and TRBJ2-5, with 7 bases identical to TRBD2. The DNA matches TRBJ2-7 better at its end, which makes the J call doubtful. This CDR3 reads CASSRSPSGEDEQYF. The CDR3, as DNA: TGTGCCAGCAGCCGATCCCCAAGCGGGGAGGACGAGCAGTACTTC.